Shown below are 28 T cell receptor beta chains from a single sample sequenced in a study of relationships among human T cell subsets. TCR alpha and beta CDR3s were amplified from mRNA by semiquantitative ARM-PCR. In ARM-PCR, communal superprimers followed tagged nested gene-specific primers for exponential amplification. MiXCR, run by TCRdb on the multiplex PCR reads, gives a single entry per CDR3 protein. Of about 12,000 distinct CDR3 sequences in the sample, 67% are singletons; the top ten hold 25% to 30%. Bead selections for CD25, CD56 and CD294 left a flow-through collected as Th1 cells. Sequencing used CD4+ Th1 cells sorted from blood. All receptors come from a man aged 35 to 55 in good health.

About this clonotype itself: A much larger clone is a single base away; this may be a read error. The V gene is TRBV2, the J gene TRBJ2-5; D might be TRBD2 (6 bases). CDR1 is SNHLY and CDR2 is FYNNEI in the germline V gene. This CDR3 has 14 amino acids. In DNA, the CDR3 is TGTGCCAGCAGTGACAAGGGATCGGGGGTAGCCCAGCACTTC. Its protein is CASSDKGSGVAQHF.

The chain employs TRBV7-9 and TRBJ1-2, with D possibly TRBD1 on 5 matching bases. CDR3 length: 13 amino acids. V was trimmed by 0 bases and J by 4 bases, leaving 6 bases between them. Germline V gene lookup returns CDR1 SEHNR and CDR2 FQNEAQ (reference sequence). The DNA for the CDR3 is TGTGCCAGCAGCTTAGCTCAGGGCTATGGCTACACCTTC. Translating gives CASSLAQGYGYTF.

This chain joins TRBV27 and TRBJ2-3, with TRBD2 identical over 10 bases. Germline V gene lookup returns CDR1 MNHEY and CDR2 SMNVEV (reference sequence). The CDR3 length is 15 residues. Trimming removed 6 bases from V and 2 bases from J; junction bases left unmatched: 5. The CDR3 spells CASRGLASNTDTQYF. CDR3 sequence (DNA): TGTGCCAGCAGGGGACTAGCGTCAAACACAGATACGCAGTATTTT.

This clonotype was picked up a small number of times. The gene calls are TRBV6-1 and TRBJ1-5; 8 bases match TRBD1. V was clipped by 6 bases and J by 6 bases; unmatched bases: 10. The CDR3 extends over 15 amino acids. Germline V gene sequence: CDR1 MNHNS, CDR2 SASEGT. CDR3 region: CASRPPGQGGQPQHF. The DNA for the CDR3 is TGTGCCAGCAGACCCCCCGGACAGGGCGGTCAGCCCCAGCATTTT.

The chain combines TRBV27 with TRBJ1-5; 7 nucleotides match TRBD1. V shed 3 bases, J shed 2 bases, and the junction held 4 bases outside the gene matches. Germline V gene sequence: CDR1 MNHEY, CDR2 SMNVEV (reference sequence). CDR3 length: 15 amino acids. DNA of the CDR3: TGTGCCAGCAGTTTCCACAGGGGCGGCAATCAGCCCCAGCATTTT. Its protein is CASSFHRGGNQPQHF.

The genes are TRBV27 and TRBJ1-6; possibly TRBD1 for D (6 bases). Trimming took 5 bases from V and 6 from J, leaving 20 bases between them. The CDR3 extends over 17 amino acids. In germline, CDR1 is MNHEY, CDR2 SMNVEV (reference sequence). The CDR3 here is CASSPRSQGLGNSPLHF. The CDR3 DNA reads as TGTGCCAGCAGTCCCCGGAGTCAGGGGTTGGGTAATTCACCCCTCCACTTT.

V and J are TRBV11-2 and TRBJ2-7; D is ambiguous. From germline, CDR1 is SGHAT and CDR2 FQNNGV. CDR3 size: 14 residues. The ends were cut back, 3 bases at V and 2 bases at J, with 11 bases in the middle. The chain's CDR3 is CASSLGLTTYEQYF. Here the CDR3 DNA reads TGTGCCAGCAGCTTGGGTCTAACGACCTACGAGCAGTACTTC.

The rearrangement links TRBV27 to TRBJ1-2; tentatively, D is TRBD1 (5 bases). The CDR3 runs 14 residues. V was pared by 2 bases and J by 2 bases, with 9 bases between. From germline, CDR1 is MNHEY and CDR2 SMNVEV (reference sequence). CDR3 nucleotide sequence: TGTGCCAGCAGTTTAACGGACACAAACTATGGCTACACCTTC. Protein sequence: CASSLTDTNYGYTF.

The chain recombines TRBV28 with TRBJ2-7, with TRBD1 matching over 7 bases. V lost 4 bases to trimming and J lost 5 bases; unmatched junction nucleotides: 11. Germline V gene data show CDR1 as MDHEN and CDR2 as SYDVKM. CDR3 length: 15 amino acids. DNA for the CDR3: TGTGCCAGCAGTTCCCCCGACAGGGTTATGAACGAGCAGTACTTC. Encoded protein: CASSSPDRVMNEQYF.

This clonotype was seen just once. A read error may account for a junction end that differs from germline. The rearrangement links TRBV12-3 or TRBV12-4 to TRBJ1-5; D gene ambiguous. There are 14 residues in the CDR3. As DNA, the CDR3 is TGTGCCAGCAGTTTATCGGGCGGTCCGTCAGCCCAGCATTTC. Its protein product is CASSLSGGPSAQHF.

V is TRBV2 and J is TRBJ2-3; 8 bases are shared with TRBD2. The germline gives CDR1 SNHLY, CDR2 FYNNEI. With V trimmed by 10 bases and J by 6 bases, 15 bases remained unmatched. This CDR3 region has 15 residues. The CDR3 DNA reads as TGTGCCACCCGGACTAGCACTAGCGGCGCGGATACGCAGTATTTT. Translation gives CATRTSTSGADTQYF.

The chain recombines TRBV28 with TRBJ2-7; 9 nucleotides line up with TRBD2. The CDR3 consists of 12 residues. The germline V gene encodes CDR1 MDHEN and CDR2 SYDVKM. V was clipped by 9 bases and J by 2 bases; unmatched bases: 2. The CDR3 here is CASSGGTYEQYF. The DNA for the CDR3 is TGTGCCAGTAGCGGGGGAACCTACGAGCAGTACTTC.

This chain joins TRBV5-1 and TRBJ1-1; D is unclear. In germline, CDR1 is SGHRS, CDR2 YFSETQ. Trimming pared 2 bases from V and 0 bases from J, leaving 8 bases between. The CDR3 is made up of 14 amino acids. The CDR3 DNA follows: TGCGCCAGCAGCTTCAATACGATGAACACTGAAGCTTTCTTT. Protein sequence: CASSFNTMNTEAFF. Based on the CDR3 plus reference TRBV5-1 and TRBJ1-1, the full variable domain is KAGVTQTPRYLIKTRGQQVTLSCSPISGHRSVSWYQQTPGQGLQFLFEYFSETQRNKGNFPGRFSGRQFSNSRSEMNVSTLELGDSALYLCASSFNTMNTEAFFGQGTRLTVV.

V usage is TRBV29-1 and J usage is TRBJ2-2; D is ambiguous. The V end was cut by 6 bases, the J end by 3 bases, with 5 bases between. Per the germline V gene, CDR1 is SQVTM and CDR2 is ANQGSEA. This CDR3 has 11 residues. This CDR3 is CSVRDTGELFF. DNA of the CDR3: TGCAGCGTCCGTGACACCGGGGAGCTGTTTTTT.

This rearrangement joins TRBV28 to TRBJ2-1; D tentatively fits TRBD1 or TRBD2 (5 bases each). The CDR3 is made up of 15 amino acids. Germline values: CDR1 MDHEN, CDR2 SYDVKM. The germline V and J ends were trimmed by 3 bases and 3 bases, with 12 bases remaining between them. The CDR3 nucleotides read TGTGCCAGCAGTTTTACGGGGCGGCACTACAATGAGCAGTTCTTC. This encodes CASSFTGRHYNEQFF.

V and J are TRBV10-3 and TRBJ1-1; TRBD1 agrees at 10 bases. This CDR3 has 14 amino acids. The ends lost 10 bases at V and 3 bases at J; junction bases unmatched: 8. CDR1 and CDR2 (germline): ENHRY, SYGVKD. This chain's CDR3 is CATRGGQGDTEAFF. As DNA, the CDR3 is TGTGCCACCCGGGGAGGACAGGGGGACACTGAAGCTTTCTTT.

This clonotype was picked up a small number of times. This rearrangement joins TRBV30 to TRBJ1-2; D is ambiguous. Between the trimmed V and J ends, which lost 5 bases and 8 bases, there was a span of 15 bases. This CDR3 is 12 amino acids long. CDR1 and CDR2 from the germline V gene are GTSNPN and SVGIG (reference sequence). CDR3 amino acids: CAWQRLREGYTF. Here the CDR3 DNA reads TGTGCCTGGCAGAGGTTGAGGGAAGGCTACACCTTC.

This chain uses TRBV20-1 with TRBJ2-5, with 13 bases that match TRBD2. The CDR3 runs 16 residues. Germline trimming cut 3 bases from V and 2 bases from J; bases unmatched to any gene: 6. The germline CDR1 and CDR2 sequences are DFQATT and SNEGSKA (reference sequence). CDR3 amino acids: CSASPGTSGVQETQYF. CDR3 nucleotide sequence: TGCAGTGCTAGCCCCGGGACTAGCGGGGTTCAAGAGACCCAGTACTTC.

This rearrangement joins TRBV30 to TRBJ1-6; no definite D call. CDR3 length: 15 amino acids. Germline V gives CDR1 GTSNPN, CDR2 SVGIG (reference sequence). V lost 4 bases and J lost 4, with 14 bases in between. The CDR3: CAWKRSGSYNSPLHF. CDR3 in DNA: TGTGCCTGGAAGAGGTCAGGCTCGTATAATTCACCCCTCCACTTT. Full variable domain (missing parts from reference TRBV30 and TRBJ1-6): SQTIHQWPATLVQPVGSPLSLECTVEGTSNPNLYWYRQAAGRGLQLLFYSVGIGQISSEVPQNLSASRPQDRQFILSSKKLLLSDSGFYLCAWKRSGSYNSPLHFGNGTRLTVT.

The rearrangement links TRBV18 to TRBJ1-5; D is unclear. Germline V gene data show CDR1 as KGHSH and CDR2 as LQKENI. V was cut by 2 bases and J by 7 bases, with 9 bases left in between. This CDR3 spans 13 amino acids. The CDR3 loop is CASSPTNGQPQHF. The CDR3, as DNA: TGTGCCAGCTCACCAACGAATGGGCAGCCCCAGCATTTT.

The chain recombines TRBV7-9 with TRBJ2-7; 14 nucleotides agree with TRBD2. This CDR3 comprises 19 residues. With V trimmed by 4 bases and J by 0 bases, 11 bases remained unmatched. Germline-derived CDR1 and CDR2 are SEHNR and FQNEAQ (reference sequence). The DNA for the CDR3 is TGTGCCAGCAGCTCCGGGACAGGACTAGCGGGAGGAAGCTCCTACGAGCAGTACTTC. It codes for CASSSGTGLAGGSSYEQYF.

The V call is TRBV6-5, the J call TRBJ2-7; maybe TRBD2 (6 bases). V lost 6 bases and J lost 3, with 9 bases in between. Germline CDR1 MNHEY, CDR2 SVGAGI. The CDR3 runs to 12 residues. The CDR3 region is CASSPGGYEQYF. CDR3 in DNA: TGTGCCAGCAGCCCCGGGGGCTACGAGCAGTACTTC.

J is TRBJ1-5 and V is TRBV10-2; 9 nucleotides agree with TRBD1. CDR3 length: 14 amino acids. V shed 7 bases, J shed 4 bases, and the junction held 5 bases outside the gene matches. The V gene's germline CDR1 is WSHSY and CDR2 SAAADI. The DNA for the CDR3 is TGCGCCAGCAAAAAGGGACAGGGTAATCAGCCCCAGCATTTT. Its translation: CASKKGQGNQPQHF.

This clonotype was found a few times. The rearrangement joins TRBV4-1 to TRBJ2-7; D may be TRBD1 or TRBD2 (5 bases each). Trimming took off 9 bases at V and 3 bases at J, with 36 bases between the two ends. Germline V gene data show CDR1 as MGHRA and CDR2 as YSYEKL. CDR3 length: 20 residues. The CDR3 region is CARPLLRDEPLISPYYEQYF. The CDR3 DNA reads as TGCGCCAGGCCGCTACTCCGGGACGAACCACTCATTTCGCCATACTACGAGCAGTACTTC.

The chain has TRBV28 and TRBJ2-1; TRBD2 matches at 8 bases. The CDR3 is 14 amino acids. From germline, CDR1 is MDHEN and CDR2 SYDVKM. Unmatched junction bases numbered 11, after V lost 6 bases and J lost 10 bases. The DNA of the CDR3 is TGTGCCAGCAGGCCGGGACTAGGGGCGCGCGAGCAGTTCTTC. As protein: CASRPGLGAREQFF.

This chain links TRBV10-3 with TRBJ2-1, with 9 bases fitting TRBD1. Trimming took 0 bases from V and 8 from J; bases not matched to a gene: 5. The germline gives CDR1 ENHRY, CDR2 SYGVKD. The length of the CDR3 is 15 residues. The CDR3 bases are TGTGCCATCAGTGAGTCCGGGACAGGGTTTGATGAGCAGTTCTTC. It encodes CAISESGTGFDEQFF.

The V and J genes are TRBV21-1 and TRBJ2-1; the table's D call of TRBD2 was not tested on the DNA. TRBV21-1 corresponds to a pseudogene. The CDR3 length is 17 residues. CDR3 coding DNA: TGTGCCAGCAGCAACCCTAGGGGACTAGCGGATTACAATGAGCAGTTCTTC. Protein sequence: CASSNPRGLADYNEQFF.

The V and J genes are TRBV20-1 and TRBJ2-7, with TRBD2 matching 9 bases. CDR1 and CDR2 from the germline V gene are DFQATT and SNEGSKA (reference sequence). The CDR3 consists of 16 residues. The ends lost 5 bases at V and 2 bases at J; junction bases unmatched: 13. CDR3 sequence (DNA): TGCAGTGCTCCTAAAACCGGGACTAGCAGAACCTACGAGCAGTACTTC. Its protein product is CSAPKTGTSRTYEQYF.